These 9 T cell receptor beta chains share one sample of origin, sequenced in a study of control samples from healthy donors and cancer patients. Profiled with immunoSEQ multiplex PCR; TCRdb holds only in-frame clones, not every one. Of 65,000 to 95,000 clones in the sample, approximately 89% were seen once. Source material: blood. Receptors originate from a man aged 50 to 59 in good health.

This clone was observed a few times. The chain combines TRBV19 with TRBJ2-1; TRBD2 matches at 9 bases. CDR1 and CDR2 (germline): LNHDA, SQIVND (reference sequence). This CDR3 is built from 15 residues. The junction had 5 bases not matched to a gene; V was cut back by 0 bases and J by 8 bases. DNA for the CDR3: TGTGCCAGTAGTATAGAGGGGACTAGCTGGGATGAGCAGTTCTTC. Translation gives CASSIEGTSWDEQFF.

This CDR3 is CASSYDTSGNTIYF. CDR3 bases: TGTGCCAGCAGTTACGACACCTCTGGAAACACCATATATTTT. This chain links TRBV6-5 with TRBJ1-3; D uncertain. This CDR3 has 14 amino acids. Germline values: CDR1 MNHEY, CDR2 SVGAGI. V gave up 2 bases and J gave up 0 bases, with 5 bases separating them.

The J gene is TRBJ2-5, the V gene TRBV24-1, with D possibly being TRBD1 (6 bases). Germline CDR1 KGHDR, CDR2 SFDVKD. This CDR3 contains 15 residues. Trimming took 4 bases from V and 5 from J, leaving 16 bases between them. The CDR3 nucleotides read TGTGCCACCAGTGACGCTATCTGGGGGCGGGAGACCCAGTACTTC. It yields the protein CATSDAIWGRETQYF.

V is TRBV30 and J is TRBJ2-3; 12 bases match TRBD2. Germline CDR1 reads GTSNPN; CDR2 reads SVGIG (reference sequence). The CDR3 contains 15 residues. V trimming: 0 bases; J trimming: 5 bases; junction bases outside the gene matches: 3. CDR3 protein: CAWSVLAGGRDTQYF. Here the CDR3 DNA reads TGTGCCTGGAGTGTACTAGCGGGGGGTAGAGATACGCAGTATTTT.

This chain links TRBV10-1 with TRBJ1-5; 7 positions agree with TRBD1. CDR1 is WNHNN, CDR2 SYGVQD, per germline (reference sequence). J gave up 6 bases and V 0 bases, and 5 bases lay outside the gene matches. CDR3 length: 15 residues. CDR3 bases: TGCGCCAGCAGTGAGTCGACAGGGATCGCTCAGCCCCAGCATTTT. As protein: CASSESTGIAQPQHF.

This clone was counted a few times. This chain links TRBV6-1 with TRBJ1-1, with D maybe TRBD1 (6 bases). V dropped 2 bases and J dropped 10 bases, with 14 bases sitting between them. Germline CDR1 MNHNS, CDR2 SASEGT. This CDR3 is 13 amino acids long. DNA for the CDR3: TGTGCCAGCAGTGAAAGTGGACAGAGGGGAGCTTTCTTT. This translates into CASSESGQRGAFF.

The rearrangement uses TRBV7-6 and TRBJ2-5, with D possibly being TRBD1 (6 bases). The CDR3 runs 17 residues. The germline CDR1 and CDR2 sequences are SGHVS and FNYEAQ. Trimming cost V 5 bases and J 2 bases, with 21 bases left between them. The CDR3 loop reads CASSLGAWAEIQETQYF. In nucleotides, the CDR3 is TGTGCCAGCAGCCTGGGGGCCTGGGCGGAGATACAAGAGACCCAGTACTTC.

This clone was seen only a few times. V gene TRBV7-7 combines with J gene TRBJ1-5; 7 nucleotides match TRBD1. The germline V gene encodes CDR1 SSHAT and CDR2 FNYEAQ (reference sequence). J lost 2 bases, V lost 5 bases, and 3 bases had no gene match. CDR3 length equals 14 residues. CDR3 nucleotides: TGTGCCAGCAGCCCCGACAGGGGCAATCAGCCCCAGCATTTT. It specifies CASSPDRGNQPQHF.

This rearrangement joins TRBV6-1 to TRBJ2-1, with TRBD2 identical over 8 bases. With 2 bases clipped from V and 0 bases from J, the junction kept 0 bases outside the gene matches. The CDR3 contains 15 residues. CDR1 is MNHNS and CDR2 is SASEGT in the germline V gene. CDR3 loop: CASSELAGSYNEQFF. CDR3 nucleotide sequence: TGTGCCAGCAGTGAACTAGCGGGCTCCTACAATGAGCAGTTCTTC.